This paragraph covers one T cell receptor beta chain sequence. A junction end diverges from the germline sequence, so it may reflect a read error. This record belongs to a study of cytomegalovirus exposure and HLA in healthy donors. Primers: 60 Vbeta forward and 13 Jbeta reverse. TCRdb's copy holds only in-frame clones and misses some; the assay was immunoSEQ multiplex PCR. The sample carries under 200,000 clones, 68% recorded once. Source material: PBMCs. This TCR derives from a man aged 50 to 59 in good health and CMV-seronegative.

CDR3 protein: CASSLWATGTNTGELFF. CDR3 in DNA: TGTGCTAGCAGCTTATGGGCGACAGGGACGAACACCGGGGAGCTGTTTTTT. This sequence joins TRBV7-7 and TRBJ2-2, with 7 positions matching TRBD1. The CDR3 spans 17 residues. Germline CDR1 is SSHAT and CDR2 is FNYEAQ (reference sequence).